The rows below give T cell receptor beta chains drawn from one sample of a study of CD8+ T cells in alopecia areata. Profiling relied on immunoSEQ multiplex PCR, and the TCRdb table lists in-frame clones only, not all of them. The data contain under 250,000 clones, about 58% of them seen just once; the ten biggest clones take up 1.5% to 2%. Specimen: CD4+ T cells sorted from blood, collected at week 4, from a patient treated with tofacitinib. These receptors came from a human donor with alopecia areata. The CDR3 runs from the conserved cysteine through the conserved F or W. A D gene is named only where the DNA matches it firmly. Clone size is stated in some rows and not others, as once, few, many or a class when expanded.

CDR3 DNA	CDR3 protein	CDR3 length	J gene	D gene	V gene	clone size
TGCGCCAGCAGCTTGGAGATCACCTCAGGGGAGGGGTGGACAGATACGCAGTATTTT	CASSLEITSGEGWTDTQYF	19	TRBJ2-3	-	TRBV5-1	-
TGTGCCAACGCACAGGGGGTCGATCAGCCCCAGCATTTT	CANAQGVDQPQHF	13	TRBJ1-5	TRBD1	TRBV10-3	-
TGTGCCAGCTCACCACAGACTGCGGGGGCCGGGGCCAACGTCCTGACTTTC	CASSPQTAGAGANVLTF	17	TRBJ2-6	-	TRBV18	-
TGTGCCAGCGAAAGAAAACCCTACAATGAGCAGTTCTTC	CASERKPYNEQFF	13	TRBJ2-1	-	TRBV6-1	-
TGTGCCTGGAGTCCACATCGGACTGATACGCAGTATTTT	CAWSPHRTDTQYF	13	TRBJ2-3	-	TRBV30	-
TGTGCCAGCAGCGTATACCCAGGGGGAAATGAGCAGTTCTTC	CASSVYPGGNEQFF	14	TRBJ2-1	TRBD1	TRBV9	-
TGTGCCACCAGTCGACAGGGACGGGACACTGAAGCTTTCTTT	CATSRQGRDTEAFF	14	TRBJ1-1	TRBD1	TRBV15	-
TGTGCCAGCCGGGGGGCATCGGGCTCCTATAATTCACCCCTCCACTTT	CASRGASGSYNSPLHF	16	TRBJ1-6	-	TRBV7-9	-
TGCAGCGGTGGCGGGCAGGGGCGAGGTGAGCAGTTCTTC	CSGGGQGRGEQFF	13	TRBJ2-1	-	TRBV29-1	-
TGTGCCAGCAGCACCAGGGGGTCCTACGAGCAGTACTTC	CASSTRGSYEQYF	13	TRBJ2-7	TRBD1	TRBV7-2	-
TGCAGCGTTGTAGTACAGGCAGGCGCCGAGCAGTACTTC	CSVVVQAGAEQYF	13	TRBJ2-7	-	TRBV29-1	-
TGCAGCGTTGGAGGGACAGGGGAAAATGGCTACACCTTC	CSVGGTGENGYTF	13	TRBJ1-2	TRBD1	TRBV29-1	few
TGTGCCAGCAGCAAACTGACTAGCGGGGAGACCCAGTACTTC	CASSKLTSGETQYF	14	TRBJ2-5	TRBD2	TRBV7-3	-
TGTGCCAGTAGCGCCCAGGGGGGGCGATACATTGGTGAGCAGTTCTTC	CASSAQGGRYIGEQFF	16	TRBJ2-1	-	TRBV19	few
TGTGCCAGCAGCTTAGGTAGAAGGACACAGCGCACAGATACGCAGTATTTT	CASSLGRRTQRTDTQYF	17	TRBJ2-3	-	TRBV7-2	few
TGTGCCAGCAGGCAATCCGGGACAGGGTCCGAAAAACTGTTTTTT	CASRQSGTGSEKLFF	15	TRBJ1-4	TRBD1	TRBV14	-
TGTGCCAGCAGCTTAGAAGGGACAGGGCCTTACGAGCAGTACTTC	CASSLEGTGPYEQYF	15	TRBJ2-7	TRBD1	TRBV7-9	-
TGTGCCAGCTCACGAAAAAGGGACAGGAGAGGTACTGAAGCTTTCTTT	CASSRKRDRRGTEAFF	16	TRBJ1-1	TRBD1	TRBV18	-
TGCGCCAGCAGCTTGGACGGGTCCTACGAGCAGTACTTC	CASSLDGSYEQYF	13	TRBJ2-7	-	TRBV5-1	-
TGTGCCAGCACTCAGACTAGCGGGGGGGCCCACGAGCAGTACTTC	CASTQTSGGAHEQYF	15	TRBJ2-7	TRBD2	TRBV27	-
TGCAGCGTGGGGGACGCCGGTGTCTACACCTTC	CSVGDAGVYTF	11	TRBJ1-2	-	TRBV29-1	-
TGCGCCAGCAGCCAGACTGCTAACACTGAAGCTTTCTTT	CASSQTANTEAFF	13	TRBJ1-1	-	TRBV4-3	-
TGCAGCGTTGGGGCCCTCGTTAGCAATCAGCCCCAGCATTTT	CSVGALVSNQPQHF	14	TRBJ1-5	-	TRBV29-1	-
TGCAGCGTCGGGGACTACGAGCAGTACTTC	CSVGDYEQYF	10	TRBJ2-7	-	TRBV29-1	-
TGTGCCAGCAGCTTCAGCGGATACAATGAGCAGTTCTTC	CASSFSGYNEQFF	13	TRBJ2-1	-	TRBV9	-
TGTGCCAGCACCTCCGACAGGGAATATGGCTACACCTTC	CASTSDREYGYTF	13	TRBJ1-2	TRBD1	TRBV7-8	-
TGTGCCAGCAGCTTAGGTGGGCTATACGAGCAGTACTTC	CASSLGGLYEQYF	13	TRBJ2-7	-	TRBV7-2	-